This T cell receptor beta chain comes out of a study of blood T cell repertoires in COVID-19. Overall study: From the United States, Italy and Spain came samples of acute and convalescent COVID-19. Nucleic acid was either cDNA or gDNA, and it came from T cells, B-cell-depleted T cells, or PBMCs.

Trimming took 1 base from V and 0 from J, leaving 7 bases between them. The CDR3 is 16 amino acids. The germline gives CDR1 SGHTA, CDR2 FQGNSA. Original handling: Reference gene primer amplification gave nucleated cell count estimates. Assay: immunoSEQ multiplex PCR; the TCRdb copy retains only in-frame clones and omits some. V, J and clone size derive from that table, while D and trimming were established from the DNA sequence. The sample holds around 120,000 clones, about four fifths seen once. The sequenced sample consisted of peripheral blood. This sequence was found in a man aged 40-49 years with active or convalescent COVID-19. The chain recombines TRBV7-2 with TRBJ2-6; a possible D gene is TRBD1 (5 bases). CDR3 amino acids: CASSLDRSSGANVLTF. Written as DNA, the CDR3 is TGTGCCAGCAGCTTAGACAGGAGCTCTGGGGCCAACGTCCTGACTTTC.